The sequence of this TCR beta chain was determined in a study of T cells after posttransplantation cyclophosphamide. Treatment was busulfan-fludarabine conditioning, a marrow graft, and cyclophosphamide on days +3 and +4. Produced via immunoSEQ multiplex PCR; TCRdb's table is partial and in-frame only. The profile shows some 19,000 clones, 65% to 75% of them singletons. About this clone itself: Its antigen is undetermined.

Germline lookup yields CDR1 SGHRS and CDR2 YFSETQ. Trimming stripped 1 base from V and 7 bases from J, with 17 bases between. This CDR3 has 15 residues. Overall study findings and caveats: Recipient CMV seropositivity and CMV reactivation strongly tracked TRB clonality.

The chain recombines TRBV5-1 with TRBJ2-5; a weak D match, TRBD2 (6 bases). The sequenced sample was PBMCs, obtained after an allogeneic stem cell transplant with post-transplant cyclophosphamide. The sequence was obtained from a male patient between 25 and 39 years old who received an allogeneic stem cell transplant from a related donor, was CMV-positive, and had acute GVHD only. Some T cells could come from the graft donor. For the CDR3, the DNA is TGCGCCAGCAGCTTGACGGGGCTAGCAGCGGGGACCCAGTACTTC. Translating it yields CASSLTGLAAGTQYF. The full variable domain, in which reference TRBV5-1 and TRBJ2-5 provide the parts outside the CDR3, is KAGVTQTPRYLIKTRGQQVTLSCSPISGHRSVSWYQQTPGQGLQFLFEYFSETQRNKGNFPGRFSGRQFSNSRSEMNVSTLELGDSALYLCASSLTGLAAGTQYFGPGTRLLVL.